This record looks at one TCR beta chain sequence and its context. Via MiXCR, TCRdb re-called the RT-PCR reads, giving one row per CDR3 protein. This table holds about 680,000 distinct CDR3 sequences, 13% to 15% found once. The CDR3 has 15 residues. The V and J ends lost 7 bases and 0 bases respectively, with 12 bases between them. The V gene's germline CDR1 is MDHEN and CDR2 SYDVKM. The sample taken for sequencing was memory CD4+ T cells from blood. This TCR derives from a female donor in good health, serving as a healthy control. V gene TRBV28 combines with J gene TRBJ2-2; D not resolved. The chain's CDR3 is CASNRRAPNTGELFF. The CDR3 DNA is TGTGCCAGCAACCGAAGGGCCCCGAACACCGGGGAGCTGTTTTTT. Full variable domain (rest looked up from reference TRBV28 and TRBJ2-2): DVKVTQSSRYLVKRTGEKVFLECVQDMDHENMFWYRQDPGLGLRLIYFSYDVKMKEKGDIPEGYSVSREKKERFSLILESASTNQTSMYLCASNRRAPNTGELFFGEGSRLTVL.